This TCR beta chain is from a study of neoadjuvant anti-PD-1 for oral cavity cancer. About the study: Patients without progression received a fourth nivolumab dose around day 43, then surgical resection on days 50-56. General observations from the study: Larger post-treatment preexisting tumor clones tracked with greater tumor shrinkage. Higher pretreatment blood Treg/Th17 ratios correlated with higher pretreatment blood and lower post-treatment tumor TCRbeta clonality.

The time point is: after neoadjuvant nivolumab, at surgical resection. These newly diagnosed stage II-IVA oral cavity squamous cell carcinoma patients had no prior systemic or radiation treatment. Assay: immunoSEQ multiplex PCR; the TCRdb copy retains only in-frame clones and omits some. The data contain over 5,000 clones, approximately 58% of them singletons. The CDR3 sequence is 13 residues long. Germline-derived CDR1 and CDR2 are SGHAT and FQNNGV. J lost 5 bases, V lost 5 bases, and 3 bases had no gene match. With respect to this clone: Antigen specificity is unknown.

The specimen was tumor tissue, collected after nivolumab (anti-PD-1) treatment. This sequence was found in a person aged 35-79 years with oral cavity squamous cell carcinoma. The V call is TRBV11-2, the J call TRBJ2-7, with 10 bases matching TRBD1. CDR3 in DNA: TGTGCCAGCAGCCCGGGACAGGGGAACGAGCAGTACTTC. It encodes CASSPGQGNEQYF.